This entry describes one T cell receptor beta chain. Its antigen is as yet unknown. Sequencing used immunoSEQ multiplex PCR; TCRdb keeps in-frame clones, though not all of them. The data hold fewer than 70,000 clones, with roughly 90% observed a single time. The sample belongs to a study of T cell responses to AZD1222 COVID-19 vaccine. The study, taken as a whole, reports: Regions left unmutated in variants are reportedly the target of nearly half of spike-specific TCRs. It was only 6 or 7 AZD1222 recipients who were seropositive at baseline.

From germline, CDR1 is SGDLS and CDR2 YYNGEE. With 0 bases removed from V and 6 bases from J, the gap between germline ends came to 12 bases. The CDR3 has 15 amino acids. Sequenced material: peripheral blood, taken on day 0 of AZD1222 vaccination. The clonotype originates from an adult in good health. V and J are TRBV9 and TRBJ2-2; either TRBD1 or TRBD2 may fit D (5 bases each). The CDR3: CASSVGGGSAGELFF. The CDR3, as DNA: TGTGCCAGCAGCGTAGGGGGCGGGTCCGCCGGGGAGCTGTTTTTT.